In its sample, the clone carrying this T cell receptor beta chain was seen a few times. This specimen comes from a study of T-cell reconstitution after alpha-beta-depleted transplantation in children. Preparation of the TCRbeta library was carried out with unique molecular identifiers. TCRdb reprocessed the PCR reads via MiXCR and lists one record per CDR3 protein. There are hundreds of thousands of distinct CDR3 sequences in the sample; approximately 17% occur only once, and 1.1% lies in the top ten. The CDR3 runs 13 residues. Per the germline V gene, CDR1 is GTSNPN and CDR2 is SVGIG (reference sequence). Trimming at V came to 4 bases and at J to 6 bases, leaving 8 bases not matched to a gene.

The gene calls are TRBV30 and TRBJ1-2; 7 bases map to TRBD1. The sequencing used PBMCs from the stem cell graft donor, collected from the stem cell graft. The source of this sequence is a human donor who donated a stem cell graft to a child with acute myeloid leukemia. For the CDR3, the DNA is TGTGCCTGGACCTTGAGGGGGCCGGATGGCTACACCTTC. The encoded protein is CAWTLRGPDGYTF.